The sample holds a few counts of the clone carrying this TCR beta chain. Its antigen remains unknown. This sample is part of a study of beta chain features in type 1 diabetes. Study information: Patients and healthy donors were similar in age, gender and cell yields.

V gave up 8 bases and J gave up 4 bases, with 15 bases separating them. The germline V gene has CDR1 MGHDK and CDR2 SYGVNS. This CDR3 comprises 14 residues. What was sequenced were expressed TCRB transcripts, since all of the isolated RNA had been reverse transcribed. Repertoires were generated with immunoSEQ multiplex PCR, while TCRdb's copy carries only in-frame clones and drops some. Among 300,000 to 350,000 clones listed, approximately 13% were seen once. The study, taken as a whole, reports: In every one of the four CD4+ subsets, TCRB CDR3s were moderately but significantly shorter in Type 1 diabetes patients. PCR might preferentially amplify shorter templates, equally in patients and controls. There were fewer insertions and more deletions at the VDJ junctions of type 1 diabetes patients.

The sequenced material came from naive CD4+ T cells from blood. This sequence was found in a woman between 18 and 29 years old with type 1 diabetes. V usage is TRBV25-1 and J usage is TRBJ1-5, with D uncertain. The DNA for the CDR3 is TGTGCCAGCGGGGAGGGCTCCGGGAATCAGCCCCAGCATTTT. Amino acids: CASGEGSGNQPQHF. Filled out from reference TRBV25-1 and TRBJ1-5, the complete variable domain reads EADIYQTPRYLVIGTGKKITLECSQTMGHDKMYWYQQDPGMELHLIHYSYGVNSTEKGDLSSESTVSRIRTEHFPLTLESARPSHTSQYLCASGEGSGNQPQHFGDGTRLSIL.